These 10 T cell receptor beta chains came from one sample sequenced in a study of cytomegalovirus exposure and HLA in healthy donors. A multiplex PCR was run with 60 Vbeta primers and 13 Jbeta primers. Some clones are missing from TCRdb's copy, which holds only in-frame ones; the method was immunoSEQ multiplex PCR. Altogether 190,000 or so clones are present, roughly 83% being singletons, with the ten largest covering about 0.36%. Sequenced: PBMCs. The receptors here all came from a male donor in good health and CMV-seropositive.

V and J are TRBV9 and TRBJ1-6, with 8 bases aligning to TRBD1. Per germline, CDR1 SGDLS and CDR2 YYNGEE. CDR3 length: 15 amino acids. The V segment lost 0 bases and the J segment 10 bases; nucleotides outside the gene matches: 6. The chain's CDR3 is CASSVVDRVGSPLHF. The DNA for the CDR3 is TGTGCCAGCAGCGTAGTGGACAGGGTGGGGTCACCCCTCCACTTT.

This clone has more than one count but fewer than ten. The chain is built from TRBV11-2 and TRBJ2-5, with 8 bases that match TRBD1. Per germline, CDR1 SGHAT and CDR2 FQNNGV. With V trimmed by 3 bases and J by 7 bases, 10 bases remained unmatched. The CDR3 length is 15 residues. The CDR3 region is CASSLERTGFTTQYF. Written as DNA, the CDR3 is TGTGCCAGCAGCTTGGAACGGACAGGGTTTACGACCCAGTACTTC.

V is TRBV7-9 and J is TRBJ2-1, with a weak D call TRBD2 (7 bases). Trimming took off 7 bases at V and 4 bases at J, with 20 bases between the two ends. CDR1 and CDR2 (germline): SEHNR, FQNEAQ (reference sequence). This CDR3 comprises 16 residues. The CDR3 bases are TGTGCCAGCACCCCTGGGGGGGCTAGCGGATACAATGAGCAGTTCTTC. Its protein is CASTPGGASGYNEQFF. Full variable domain (rest looked up from reference TRBV7-9 and TRBJ2-1): DTGVSQNPRHKITKRGQNVTFRCDPISEHNRLYWYRQTLGQGPEFLTYFQNEAQLEKSRLLSDRFSAERPKGSFSTLEIQRTEQGDSAMYLCASTPGGASGYNEQFFGPGTRLTVL.

This chain joins TRBV2 and TRBJ2-5; D unclear. The DNA end is more similar to TRBJ2-7, so the J call may be wrong. CDR1 is SNHLY and CDR2 is FYNNEI in the germline V gene. CDR3 length equals 13 residues. The CDR3 bases are TGTGCCAGCAGTTTAAGAAGCTCCTACGAGCAGTACTTC. The encoded protein is CASSLRSSYEQYF.

V usage is TRBV30 and J usage is TRBJ2-7; no reliable D call. CDR3 length: 11 residues. The germline V and J ends were trimmed by 3 bases and 6 bases, with 9 bases remaining between them. Germline V gene data show CDR1 as GTSNPN and CDR2 as SVGIG (reference sequence). The CDR3 region is CAWSSVSEQYF. DNA for the CDR3: TGTGCCTGGAGCAGTGTCTCCGAGCAGTACTTC.

A single count supports this clone. CDR3 nucleotide sequence: TGTGCCAGCAGCTTAGGCTTTGTGTTGAGGGCCACTGAAGCTTTCTTT. It yields the protein CASSLGFVLRATEAFF. The genes are TRBV7-9 and TRBJ1-1; D remains ambiguous. The length of the CDR3 is 16 residues. Trimming left V 1 base short and J 4 bases short, with 16 bases between. The germline V gene has CDR1 SEHNR and CDR2 FQNEAQ (reference sequence).

V gene TRBV9 combines with J gene TRBJ1-2; 9 positions agree with TRBD1. The CDR3 loop spans 15 amino acids. The germline V gene has CDR1 SGDLS and CDR2 YYNGEE. V shed 2 bases, J shed 2 bases, and the junction held 4 bases outside the gene matches. CDR3 region: CASSVQGTGNYGYTF. CDR3 in DNA: TGTGCCAGCAGCGTTCAAGGGACAGGGAACTATGGCTACACCTTC.

The chain is built from TRBV4-3 and TRBJ2-2; TRBD2 matches at 8 bases. Trimming took 0 bases from V and 7 from J; bases not matched to a gene: 7. Germline CDR1 LGHNA, CDR2 YSLEER. This CDR3 is 16 amino acids long. The CDR3 loop is CASSQDPGGRIGELFF. DNA of the CDR3: TGCGCCAGCAGCCAAGATCCTGGCGGGAGGATCGGGGAGCTGTTTTTT.

This chain joins TRBV27 and TRBJ1-4, with D possibly being TRBD1 (6 bases). Germline V gives CDR1 MNHEY, CDR2 SMNVEV (reference sequence). V was shortened by 4 bases and J by 8 bases, with 14 bases between the two germline ends. The CDR3 spans 14 residues. CDR3 DNA: TGTGCCAGCAGTTCCCGAGGACAGAGCGAAAAACTGTTTTTT. Translating gives CASSSRGQSEKLFF.

Of note for this clone: The junction departs from germline at one end; a sequencing error may be responsible. The rearrangement uses TRBV5-6 and TRBJ2-4; D is perhaps TRBD2 (6 bases). The CDR3 covers 12 residues. Germline-derived CDR1 and CDR2 are SGHDT and YYEEEE. The CDR3 nucleotides read TGTGCCAGCAGCCGCCGGGACTTCGGGTGGAACTTC. This translates into CASSRRDFGWNF.